This TCR beta chain emerged from a study of shared clonotypes between healthy human individuals. Sequencing used immunoSEQ multiplex PCR; TCRdb keeps in-frame clones, though not all of them. The data show about 980,000 clones, 76% seen once. As to this clone: Its antigen is not identified.

Germline V CDR1 and CDR2: SGHTA, FQGNSA. This CDR3 has 14 amino acids. The J segment lost 2 bases and the V segment lost 3 bases, leaving 4 bases of the junction unmatched. Study-wide points: The study drew on few donors, limiting represented genetic and exposure-history diversity.

Input material: memory CD4+ T cells sorted from blood. Subset in this sample: CD45RA-negative fraction. The source is a man aged 18 to 30 in good health. The chain links TRBV7-2 to TRBJ2-7, with TRBD2 matching over 7 bases. The CDR3 here is CASSLGLSTYEQYF. The CDR3 region has the DNA TGTGCCAGCAGCTTGGGACTATCCACCTACGAGCAGTACTTC.